Listed below are T cell receptor beta chains from one sample, sequenced in a study of chemoradiotherapy in HPV16-positive cancers. This table comes from immunoSEQ multiplex PCR, and its TCRdb copy is limited to in-frame clones, with some not included. The table has fewer than 20,000 clones, just under 80% seen once. The material was obtained from a patient who underwent chemoradiotherapy. The receptors here all came from a human donor with HPV-associated anogenital cancer. The conserved cysteine and the conserved F or W are not part of the CDR3 here. The D gene is left open where the match is weak.

cdr3_aa: ASSEYGRQETQY
d_call: -
v_call: TRBV6-1
j_call: TRBJ2-5

cdr3_aa: ASSLGQYYSGANVLT
d_call: TRBD1
v_call: TRBV4-1
j_call: TRBJ2-6

cdr3_aa: ASSLVPGGAGNSPLH
d_call: TRBD1
v_call: TRBV5-1
j_call: TRBJ1-6

cdr3_aa: ASSTGVHYSNQPQH
d_call: -
v_call: TRBV19
j_call: TRBJ1-5

cdr3_aa: ASSGLSGNTIY
d_call: -
v_call: TRBV9
j_call: TRBJ1-3

cdr3_aa: ASSLSISGGLLPHEQY
d_call: TRBD2
v_call: TRBV5-4
j_call: TRBJ2-7

cdr3_aa: ASKFGGEAGELF
d_call: -
v_call: TRBV6-4
j_call: TRBJ2-2

cdr3_aa: ASSPGQRGHAYGYT
d_call: TRBD1
v_call: TRBV5-4
j_call: TRBJ1-2

cdr3_aa: ASSVVPSGNTDTQY
d_call: TRBD2
v_call: TRBV9
j_call: TRBJ2-3

cdr3_aa: ASSPQRPGNHNYGYT
d_call: -
v_call: TRBV18
j_call: TRBJ1-2

cdr3_aa: ASSIDGRDNQPQH
d_call: -
v_call: TRBV19
j_call: TRBJ1-5

cdr3_aa: ASSLTGTGGTDTQY
d_call: TRBD1
v_call: TRBV4-2
j_call: TRBJ2-3

cdr3_aa: ASSQKPPRREGNSPLH
d_call: -
v_call: TRBV23-1
j_call: TRBJ1-6

cdr3_aa: AWSVGRLGGAQH
d_call: -
v_call: TRBV30
j_call: TRBJ1-5

cdr3_aa: SAMGLSPLH
d_call: -
v_call: TRBV20-1
j_call: TRBJ1-6

cdr3_aa: ASSQGQVGYT
d_call: -
v_call: TRBV4-1
j_call: TRBJ1-2

cdr3_aa: ASTLPPNEKLF
d_call: -
v_call: TRBV7-9
j_call: TRBJ1-4

cdr3_aa: ASSLGGLSYNEQF
d_call: -
v_call: TRBV28
j_call: TRBJ2-1

cdr3_aa: ASSLAPGLAGGYQETQY
d_call: TRBD2
v_call: TRBV5-1
j_call: TRBJ2-5

cdr3_aa: ASASYEQY
d_call: -
v_call: TRBV28
j_call: TRBJ2-7

cdr3_aa: ASSQDSTAGEGF
d_call: -
v_call: TRBV4-3
j_call: TRBJ1-1

cdr3_aa: ASSISKTGRETQY
d_call: -
v_call: TRBV6-1
j_call: TRBJ2-5

cdr3_aa: ASSTRGVGAEAF
d_call: -
v_call: TRBV5-4
j_call: TRBJ1-1

cdr3_aa: ASSLVGTGGTGELF
d_call: TRBD1
v_call: TRBV5-1
j_call: TRBJ2-2

cdr3_aa: ASSPGWGSSYEQY
d_call: -
v_call: TRBV7-9
j_call: TRBJ2-7

cdr3_aa: ASTRRGTSVYEQY
d_call: -
v_call: TRBV7-8
j_call: TRBJ2-7

cdr3_aa: ASSYTLGDTGELF
d_call: -
v_call: TRBV18
j_call: TRBJ2-2